The source of this T cell receptor (beta chain) is a study of T cells after yellow fever vaccination. Study details: Fractions of limited cellularity were prepared by means of SMART-Seq v4 Ultra Low Input.

The CDR3 contains 13 residues. V lost 4 bases, J lost 3 bases, and 10 bases lay in between. Germline V lookup: CDR1 SGHRS, CDR2 YFSETQ. Points on this clonotype: Its antigen remains unknown.

Regarding the study as a whole: Weaker overall, the secondary response nonetheless peaked faster (day 5 versus 15).

The TCR cDNA carried a universal primer site and UMIs from 5'RACE template switching. TCRdb itself ran the 5' RACE reads through MiXCR, one entry per CDR3 protein. The sample shows some 500,000 distinct CDR3 sequences, approximately 13% of them seen only once. The chain combines TRBV5-1 with TRBJ1-2; TRBD1 might be the D (5 bases). Here the sequenced sample was PBMCs, taken on the day of the yellow fever booster vaccination. The receptor was derived from a man between 25 and 39 years old who received the YFV17D yellow fever vaccine. The CDR3 is CASSHGDDYGYTF. The CDR3 coding sequence is TGCGCCAGCAGCCATGGGGACGACTATGGCTACACCTTC.